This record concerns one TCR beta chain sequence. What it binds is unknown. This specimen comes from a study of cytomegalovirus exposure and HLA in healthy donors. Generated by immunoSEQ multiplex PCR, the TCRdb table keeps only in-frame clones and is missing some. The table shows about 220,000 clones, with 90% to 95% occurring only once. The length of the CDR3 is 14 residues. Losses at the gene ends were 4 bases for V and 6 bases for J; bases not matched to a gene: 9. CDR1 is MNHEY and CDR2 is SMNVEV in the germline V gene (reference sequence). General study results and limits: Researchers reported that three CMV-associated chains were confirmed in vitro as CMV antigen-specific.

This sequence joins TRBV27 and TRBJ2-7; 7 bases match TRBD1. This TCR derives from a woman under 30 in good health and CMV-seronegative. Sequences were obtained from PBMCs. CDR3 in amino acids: CASSSRQGLAEQYF. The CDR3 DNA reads TGTGCCAGCAGTTCTCGACAGGGTCTCGCCGAGCAGTACTTC.